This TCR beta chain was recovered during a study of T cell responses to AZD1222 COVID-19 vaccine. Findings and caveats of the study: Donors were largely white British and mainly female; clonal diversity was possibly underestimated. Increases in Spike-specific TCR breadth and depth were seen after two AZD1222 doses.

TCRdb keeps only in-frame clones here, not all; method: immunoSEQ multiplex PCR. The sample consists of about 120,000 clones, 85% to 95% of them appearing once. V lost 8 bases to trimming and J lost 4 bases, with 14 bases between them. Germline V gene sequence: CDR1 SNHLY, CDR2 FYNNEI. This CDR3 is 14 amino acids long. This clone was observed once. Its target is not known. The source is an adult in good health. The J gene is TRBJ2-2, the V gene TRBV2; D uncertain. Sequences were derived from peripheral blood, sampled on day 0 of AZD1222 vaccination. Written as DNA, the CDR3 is TGTGCCAGCCGGAGAATCCTTTCCACCGGGGAGCTGTTTTTT. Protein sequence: CASRRILSTGELFF.